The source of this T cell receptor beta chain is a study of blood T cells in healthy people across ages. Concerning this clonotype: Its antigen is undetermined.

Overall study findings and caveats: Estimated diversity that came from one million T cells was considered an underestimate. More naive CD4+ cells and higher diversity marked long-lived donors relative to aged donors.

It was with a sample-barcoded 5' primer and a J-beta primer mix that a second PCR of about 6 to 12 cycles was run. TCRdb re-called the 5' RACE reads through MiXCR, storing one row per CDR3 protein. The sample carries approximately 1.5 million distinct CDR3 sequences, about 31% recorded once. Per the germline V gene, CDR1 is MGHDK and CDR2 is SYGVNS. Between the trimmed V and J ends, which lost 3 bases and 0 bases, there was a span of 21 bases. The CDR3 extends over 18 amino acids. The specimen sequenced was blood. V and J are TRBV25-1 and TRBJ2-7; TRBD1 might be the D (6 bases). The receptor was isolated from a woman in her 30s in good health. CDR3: CASSDSLGRGHSSYEQYF. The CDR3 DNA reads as TGTGCCAGCAGTGATAGTTTGGGCAGGGGCCACAGCTCCTACGAGCAGTACTTC.